Listed here are 4 T cell receptor beta chains from one sample, sequenced in a study of identical twins. Via MiXCR, TCRdb re-called the 5' RACE reads, giving one row per CDR3 protein. Of 1.5 million or so distinct CDR3 sequences listed, about 30% were seen once; the top ten hold about 0.25%. Sample: cord blood. Receptors were obtained from a newborn girl in good health.

This clonotype was detected once. A much larger clonotype is one base distant, so this may be a read error. The V and J genes are TRBV11-2 and TRBJ2-5; D unresolved. The ends were cut back, 2 bases at V and 10 bases at J, with 5 bases in the middle. CDR1 and CDR2 from the germline V gene are SGHAT and FQNNGV. CDR3 length: 10 residues. The CDR3 coding sequence is TGTGCCAGCAGCTTAACGAACCAGTACTTC. As protein: CASSLTNQYF.

Here the CDR3 reads CASSHRRGGTGELFF. In DNA, the CDR3 is TGTGCCAGCAGCCATAGACGGGGGGGCACCGGGGAGCTGTTTTTT. The chain uses TRBV4-2 and TRBJ2-2, with 8 bases lining up with TRBD2. Germline assignment: CDR1 LGHNA and CDR2 YNFKEQ. J gave up 4 bases and V 3 bases, and 4 bases lay outside the gene matches. This CDR3 has 15 amino acids.

This clonotype came up many times. This chain connects TRBV10-3 to TRBJ2-3; no clear D gene. The CDR3 extends over 14 amino acids. V lost 0 bases and J lost 3, with 7 bases in between. Germline V lookup: CDR1 ENHRY, CDR2 SYGVKD. As DNA, the CDR3 is TGTGCCATCAGTGAGTCGATGGCTACAGATACGCAGTATTTT. The encoded protein is CAISESMATDTQYF.

V and J are TRBV3-1 and TRBJ2-5, with 8 bases identical to TRBD2. The CDR3 is made up of 16 amino acids. Per germline, CDR1 LGHDT and CDR2 YNNKEL (reference sequence). Trimming cost V 6 bases and J 2 bases; bases outside gene matches: 11. CDR3 coding DNA: TGTGCCAGCAGTTCCTTCCATAGCGGGGCTCAAGAGACCCAGTACTTC. Encoded protein: CASSSFHSGAQETQYF.